A selection of T cell receptor beta chains follows, all from one sample in a study of cytomegalovirus exposure and HLA in healthy donors. Data came from immunoSEQ multiplex PCR; TCRdb stores just in-frame clones and leaves some out. In the table there are 150,000 to 200,000 clones, over 75% of which are singletons. Material: PBMCs. The receptors were sampled from a young woman in good health and CMV-seronegative. The CDR3 runs from the conserved cysteine through the conserved F or W. A D gene is named only where the DNA matches it firmly. Size values are once, few and many counts, or a class for expanded clones, and some rows have none.

abundance,j_gene,v_gene,d_gene,CDR3aa
NA,TRBJ1-2,TRBV6-1,NA,CASSEAGGAYGYTF
NA,TRBJ1-1,TRBV5-1,NA,CASSFGHMNTEAFF
once,TRBJ2-1,TRBV2,NA,CASSETFLSYNEQFF
NA,TRBJ2-5,TRBV7-9,NA,CASSLHVREYQETQYF
once,TRBJ2-1,TRBV5-1,TRBD1,CASSAGQAYNEQFF
once,TRBJ1-2,TRBV4-2,NA,CASSQGTQEEANTF
once,TRBJ1-2,TRBV9,NA,CASSVLERANYGYTF
NA,TRBJ1-2,TRBV5-1,TRBD1,CASSSTDRGTHYGYTF
NA,TRBJ2-2,TRBV9,NA,CASSVALQGNTGELFF
NA,TRBJ1-1,TRBV28,TRBD1,CASSYPGQGAPTEAFF
few,TRBJ1-2,TRBV6-1,NA,CASSERGWGYTF
NA,TRBJ2-7,TRBV10-2,TRBD1,CASSDSRQGLRYEQYF
NA,TRBJ2-3,TRBV28,NA,CASSQGIDTQYF
NA,TRBJ2-7,TRBV7-3,NA,CASSPSRGSYEQYF
NA,TRBJ1-1,TRBV5-1,NA,CASSLVFETEAFF
NA,TRBJ2-7,TRBV28,TRBD2,CASSLLGTSGSYEQYF
NA,TRBJ2-2,TRBV4-2,TRBD2,CASSQDLWGGAGELFF
NA,TRBJ1-4,TRBV29-1,NA,CSVESSEKLFF
NA,TRBJ2-1,TRBV28,TRBD2,CASTPPRLADNNEQFF
few,TRBJ2-7,TRBV4-1,NA,CASSQDGRLPYF
NA,TRBJ2-7,TRBV13,TRBD1,CASSLTGGKQYF
NA,TRBJ1-6,TRBV11-2,NA,CASSFPDSPLHF
NA,TRBJ1-4,TRBV7-9,NA,CSSSQYRTTNEKLFF
NA,TRBJ2-5,TRBV6-6,NA,CASSYRQGQETQYF
NA,TRBJ1-5,TRBV25-1,TRBD1,CANSGSGTDHYSNQPQHF
NA,TRBJ1-1,TRBV27,NA,CASSLIGGTEAFF
NA,TRBJ1-2,TRBV7-9,NA,CSSSLVASRAGVYGYTF
NA,TRBJ1-5,TRBV5-8,TRBD1,CASSRTTGTGNVLNNQPQHF
NA,NA,TRBV2,NA,CASTPRGPNPYEQYF
NA,TRBJ2-7,TRBV30,NA,CASGQSYEQYF
NA,TRBJ2-7,TRBV5-4,TRBD1,CASSSDRGYEQYF
NA,TRBJ2-7,TRBV10-1,NA,CASSESPGFEQYF
NA,TRBJ2-2,TRBV15,NA,CATSRDTGQYTGELFF
NA,TRBJ1-2,TRBV6-5,NA,CASSYGPGEGDYGYTF
NA,TRBJ2-1,TRBV9,TRBD2,CASSVDLAGGYNEQFF
NA,TRBJ2-1,TRBV6-5,TRBD2,CASSRTSGGEDEQFF
NA,TRBJ1-4,TRBV6-6,NA,CASEGQLEKLFF
NA,TRBJ1-5,TRBV7-6,NA,CASSPGYGHNQPQHF
NA,TRBJ2-1,TRBV13,TRBD2,CASRARSGTRMYNEQFF
NA,TRBJ2-7,TRBV29-1,TRBD1,CSVDPGTGYEQYF
NA,TRBJ2-1,TRBV6-5,NA,CASSYETGANEQFF
NA,TRBJ2-3,TRBV5-1,TRBD2,CASSLAGGEVADTQYF
NA,TRBJ1-1,TRBV28,NA,CASSLQGHTEAFF
NA,TRBJ2-2,TRBV12-5,NA,CASGLSGTGELFF
NA,TRBJ2-7,TRBV18,NA,CASCSQETYEQYF
NA,TRBJ2-5,TRBV6-1,TRBD1,CASSKNRGKETQYF
NA,TRBJ2-2,TRBV19,TRBD1,CASSRQGQGADSGELFF
NA,TRBJ2-4,TRBV2,NA,CASSDPGHSLGKNIQYF
NA,TRBJ2-7,TRBV4-1,NA,CASSQGYYPYEQYF
NA,TRBJ2-1,TRBV10-1,NA,CASSEAWASEVNEQFF